These 13 T cell receptor beta chains originate from one sample sequenced in a study of T cell responses to AZD1222 COVID-19 vaccine (dated by TCRdb to about 2021). The time point label here, explained by the study, means: baseline before first vaccination. The library was produced with the immunoSEQ multiplex PCR assay. TCRdb's version of the immuneACCESS table is confined to in-frame rearrangements and falls short of the full clone set. An unresolved V gene accounts for under half of the shortfall where checked; the remainder is of unknown origin. The sample data list roughly 130,000 clones, and 88% of these were observed just once. The top ten constitute approximately 8% of the sample. The input for sequencing was peripheral blood, taken on day 0 of AZD1222 vaccination. Receptors originate from an adult in good health.

V usage is TRBV28 and J usage is TRBJ1-2; tentatively, D is TRBD1 (5 bases). This CDR3 contains 13 residues. CDR1 and CDR2 (germline): MDHEN, SYDVKM. V dropped 3 bases and J dropped 5 bases, with 10 bases sitting between them. CDR3 in DNA: TGTGCCAGCAGTTTGGGGGGACCATATGGCTACACCTTC. Translating it yields CASSLGGPYGYTF.

The chain carries TRBV2 and TRBJ2-6; D is perhaps TRBD1 or TRBD2 (5 bases each). Deletions cut 2 bases from V and 4 bases from J, with 12 bases between. This CDR3 region has 16 residues. Germline CDR1 and CDR2: SNHLY and FYNNEI. The chain's CDR3 is CASSETRGAGANVLTF. CDR3 in DNA: TGTGCCAGCAGTGAAACTCGAGGGGCAGGGGCCAACGTCCTGACTTTC.

This sequence joins TRBV19 and TRBJ2-2, with D possibly being TRBD1 (5 bases). Germline CDR1 LNHDA, CDR2 SQIVND (reference sequence). This CDR3 spans 15 amino acids. Trimming took 5 bases from V and 1 from J, leaving 11 bases between them. In nucleotides, the CDR3 is TGTGCCAGTAGTTTAGGGGTTAGGAACACCGGGGAGCTGTTTTTT. It encodes CASSLGVRNTGELFF.

This clone showed up just once. The chain joins TRBV7-3 to TRBJ2-5; D ambiguous. CDR1 is SGHTA and CDR2 is FQGTGA in the germline V gene. The CDR3 runs to 14 residues. V was clipped by 2 bases and J by 1 base, with 8 bases between them. In DNA, the CDR3 is TGTGCCAGCAGCTTATCAGGTTCCCAAGAGACCCAGTACTTC. It is translated as CASSLSGSQETQYF.

This chain links TRBV30 with TRBJ1-1; D unclear. The V end lost 0 bases, the J end lost 9 bases, and 11 bases lay between the germline ends. Germline CDR1 and CDR2: GTSNPN and SVGIG (reference sequence). CDR3 length: 12 residues. The CDR3 bases are TGTGCCTGGAGTGTCGGGGAAGGGAAAGCTTTCTTT. Translated: CAWSVGEGKAFF.

The chain has TRBV7-2 and TRBJ2-1, with 12 bases identical to TRBD2. CDR3 size: 17 residues. Germline V CDR1 and CDR2: SGHTA, FQGNSA. V shed 1 base and J 4 bases; nucleotides not matched to a gene: 5. For the CDR3, the DNA is TGTGCCAGCAGCTTAGTGGGGGGGACTAGCGGGTACAATGAGCAGTTCTTC. Its protein is CASSLVGGTSGYNEQFF.

The rearrangement links TRBV4-1 to TRBJ1-4; TRBD1 might be the D (5 bases). Germline V CDR1 and CDR2: MGHRA, YSYEKL. The CDR3 totals 15 residues. V was trimmed by 2 bases and J by 3 bases, leaving 10 bases between them. The CDR3 reads CASSQQGSANEKLFF. The CDR3 DNA follows: TGCGCCAGCAGCCAACAGGGCTCGGCTAATGAAAAACTGTTTTTT.

The V and J genes are TRBV11-1 and TRBJ1-1; D remains ambiguous. Trimming took off 3 bases at V and 4 bases at J, with 9 bases between the two ends. The CDR3 extends over 13 amino acids. Germline V gene sequence: CDR1 SGHAT, CDR2 FQDESV (reference sequence). CDR3 coding DNA: TGTGCCAGCAGCTTCATAGGGAGCACTGAAGCTTTCTTT. Protein product: CASSFIGSTEAFF.

The J gene is TRBJ1-5, the V gene TRBV6-5; 11 nucleotides align to TRBD1. J lost 4 bases, V lost 2 bases, and 4 bases had no gene match. The CDR3 length is 16 residues. The germline V gene encodes CDR1 MNHEY and CDR2 SVGAGI. The CDR3 nucleotides are TGTGCCAGCAGTTACGGGACAGGGGGAGGAAATCAGCCCCAGCATTTT. Encoded protein: CASSYGTGGGNQPQHF.

The V call is TRBV28, the J call TRBJ2-5; TRBD1 agrees at 9 bases. The germline V gene has CDR1 MDHEN and CDR2 SYDVKM. CDR3 length: 15 residues. V lost 6 bases to trimming and J lost 1 base; unmatched junction nucleotides: 6. CDR3 bases: TGTGCCAGCAGCCAGGTGGGACAGGGCCAAGAGACCCAGTACTTC. The encoded protein is CASSQVGQGQETQYF.

This sequence joins TRBV14 and TRBJ2-7; perhaps TRBD1 as D (6 bases). This CDR3 is built from 15 residues. With 3 bases removed from V and 0 bases from J, the gap between germline ends came to 12 bases. Germline V gene data show CDR1 as SGHDN and CDR2 as FVKESK. CDR3 sequence: CASSHTGTYSYEQYF. As DNA, the CDR3 is TGTGCCAGCAGCCACACCGGGACATACTCCTACGAGCAGTACTTC.

V usage is TRBV29-1 and J usage is TRBJ1-2; D is undetermined. Looked up from germline, CDR1 is SQVTM and CDR2 is ANQGSEA. This CDR3 is 13 amino acids long. The ends were cut back, 3 bases at V and 7 bases at J, with 15 bases in the middle. CDR3 loop: CSVDQVGMGGYTF. In nucleotides, the CDR3 is TGCAGCGTTGACCAGGTGGGGATGGGTGGCTACACCTTC.

CDR3 bases: TGTGCCAGCAGCTTAGTCAGGGGAAGGAACGAGCAGTACTTC. Translating it yields CASSLVRGRNEQYF. The chain has TRBV7-8 and TRBJ2-7; a weak D match, TRBD1 (6 bases). The CDR3 is 14 residues long. Looked up from germline, CDR1 is SGHVS and CDR2 is FQNEAQ. Trimming took off 1 base at V and 5 bases at J, with 12 bases between the two ends.